These 29 T cell receptor beta chains originate from one sample sequenced in a study of T cell responses to AZD1222 COVID-19 vaccine. Assay: immunoSEQ multiplex PCR; the TCRdb copy retains only in-frame clones and omits some. The table includes about 97,000 clones, approximately 90% detected once. Sequenced here: peripheral blood, sampled on day 0 of AZD1222 vaccination. All receptors derive from an adult in good health.

The CDR3 reads CASASGGFREQYF. Written as DNA, the CDR3 is TGTGCCAGCGCGAGCGGGGGCTTCCGAGAGCAGTACTTC. V gene TRBV7-9 combines with J gene TRBJ2-7; 8 bases fit TRBD2. This CDR3 is built from 13 residues. CDR1 and CDR2 (germline): SEHNR, FQNEAQ (reference sequence). V trimming: 8 bases; J trimming: 7 bases; junction bases outside the gene matches: 10.

The V gene is TRBV6-2 or TRBV6-3, the J gene TRBJ2-5; D not certain. V lost 2 bases and J 5 bases, leaving 15 bases between the germline ends. This CDR3 is 15 amino acids long. The germline CDR1 and CDR2 sequences are MNHEY and SVGEGT. CDR3 sequence: CASSYLWRQVETQYF. CDR3 DNA sequence: TGTGCCAGCAGTTACCTTTGGCGGCAGGTGGAGACCCAGTACTTC.

V gene TRBV7-9 combines with J gene TRBJ2-2, with D perhaps matching TRBD1 or TRBD2 (6 bases each). The CDR3 covers 14 residues. Germline loops: CDR1 SEHNR, CDR2 FQNEAQ (reference sequence). This CDR3 reads CVSAGQGRTGELFF. CDR3 DNA: TGTGTCTCGGCCGGCCAGGGGAGGACCGGGGAGCTGTTTTTT. The whole variable domain, remainder taken from reference TRBV7-9 and TRBJ2-2, is DTGVSQNPRHKITKRGQNVTFRCDPISEHNRLYWYRQTLGQGPEFLTYFQNEAQLEKSRLLSDRFSAERPKGSFSTLEIQRTEQGDSAMYLCVSAGQGRTGELFFGEGSRLTVL.

The chain is built from TRBV30 and TRBJ2-7; 7 bases fit TRBD2. The CDR3 spans 15 residues. Germline lookup yields CDR1 GTSNPN and CDR2 SVGIG (reference sequence). V gave up 5 bases and J gave up 7 bases; unmatched junction bases: 17. The CDR3 reads CAWDTGRAGVTEQYF. CDR3 DNA: TGTGCCTGGGACACCGGAAGGGCGGGAGTGACTGAGCAGTACTTC. Supplemented by reference TRBV30 and TRBJ2-7, the full variable domain reads SQTIHQWPATLVQPVGSPLSLECTVEGTSNPNLYWYRQAAGRGLQLLFYSVGIGQISSEVPQNLSASRPQDRQFILSSKKLLLSDSGFYLCAWDTGRAGVTEQYFGPGTRLTVT.

The chain employs TRBV7-3 and TRBJ2-2; TRBD2 matches at 9 bases. The germline CDR1 and CDR2 sequences are SGHTA and FQGTGA. Trimming cost V 2 bases and J 4 bases; bases outside gene matches: 5. The CDR3 loop spans 16 amino acids. CDR3 amino acids: CASSLRAGGVTGELFF. The CDR3 bases are TGTGCCAGCAGCTTACGAGCGGGGGGCGTCACCGGGGAGCTGTTTTTT.

The chain is built from TRBV4-3 and TRBJ2-7; D possibly corresponds to TRBD1 (7 bases). The CDR3 runs 15 residues. Germline V gives CDR1 LGHNA, CDR2 YSLEER. Trimming took 1 base from V and 3 from J, leaving 13 bases between them. CDR3 region: CASSQGRGPGYEQYF. DNA for the CDR3: TGCGCCAGCAGCCAAGGGAGGGGGCCTGGCTACGAGCAGTACTTC.

The chain links TRBV10-3 to TRBJ2-1; tentatively, D is TRBD1 (5 bases). The CDR3 extends over 16 amino acids. In germline, CDR1 is ENHRY, CDR2 SYGVKD. The germline V and J ends were trimmed by 3 bases and 8 bases, with 20 bases remaining between them. The CDR3 DNA is TGTGCCATCAGTGACCCTAGGGGTGGCGGCTCGGATGAGCAGTTCTTC. This translates into CAISDPRGGGSDEQFF.

The V gene is TRBV5-1, the J gene TRBJ1-1, with D tentatively TRBD1 (6 bases). CDR1 and CDR2 (germline): SGHRS, YFSETQ. V was pared by 5 bases and J by 2 bases, with 16 bases between. The CDR3 has 15 residues. CDR3: CASSPTGSKNTEAFF. CDR3 in DNA: TGCGCCAGCAGTCCAACAGGGAGCAAAAACACTGAAGCTTTCTTT.

The V and J genes are TRBV9 and TRBJ1-3; TRBD1 aligns across 8 bases. V lost 4 bases, J lost 4 bases, and 7 bases stayed unmatched. This CDR3 has 15 amino acids. Germline V lookup: CDR1 SGDLS, CDR2 YYNGEE. The CDR3 DNA reads TGTGCCAGCAGCCCCCAGGACAGGGTAGGAAACACCATATATTTT. It translates to CASSPQDRVGNTIYF.

The chain joins TRBV18 to TRBJ1-4; possibly TRBD1 for D (6 bases). Deletions cut 3 bases from V and 3 bases from J, with 8 bases between. The germline gives CDR1 KGHSH, CDR2 LQKENI. The CDR3 has 14 amino acids. Here the CDR3 DNA reads TGTGCCAGCTCACCGGGACAATCTAATGAAAAACTGTTTTTT. Translated, it gives CASSPGQSNEKLFF.

The chain employs TRBV5-1 and TRBJ2-7, with D perhaps TRBD1 (6 bases). V was trimmed by 4 bases and J by 2 bases, leaving 13 bases between them. Germline V gene data show CDR1 as SGHRS and CDR2 as YFSETQ. This CDR3 region has 14 residues. CDR3 residues: CASSTGQQPYEQYF. The CDR3, as DNA: TGCGCCAGCAGCACAGGACAGCAACCCTACGAGCAGTACTTC.

This clone appeared once. The chain joins TRBV28 to TRBJ1-2, with D uncertain. CDR1 is MDHEN and CDR2 is SYDVKM in the germline V gene. Trimming took off 7 bases at V and 3 bases at J, with 12 bases between the two ends. The CDR3 has 13 residues. The CDR3 loop reads CASTLSPYYGYTF. In nucleotides, the CDR3 is TGTGCCAGCACCCTTTCCCCCTACTATGGCTACACCTTC.

The DNA of the CDR3 is TGTGCCAGCAGCCCCGGACAGGGTGGCTATGGCTACACCTTC. Translating gives CASSPGQGGYGYTF. The chain couples TRBV7-2 to TRBJ1-2; 8 positions agree with TRBD1. The CDR3 has 14 amino acids. V was clipped by 5 bases and J by 4 bases; unmatched bases: 6. Per the germline V gene, CDR1 is SGHTA and CDR2 is FQGNSA.

The chain combines TRBV5-1 with TRBJ2-1; 11 bases are a match to TRBD2. The CDR3 has 17 residues. Per germline, CDR1 SGHRS and CDR2 YFSETQ. The V gene end was trimmed by 1 base and the J gene end by 3 bases; junction bases not matched to a gene: 6. CDR3 amino acids: CASSLSRLAGRYNEQFF. The DNA for the CDR3 is TGCGCCAGCAGCTTGTCAAGACTAGCGGGACGCTACAATGAGCAGTTCTTC.

The V gene is TRBV18, the J gene TRBJ1-5; the D gene is possibly TRBD1 (5 bases). The CDR3 is 16 amino acids. Germline loops: CDR1 KGHSH, CDR2 LQKENI. Trimming shortened V by 0 bases and J by 4 bases, and 13 bases separated the two germline ends. The DNA for the CDR3 is TGTGCCAGCTCACCACCCAGCGCAGGGTTAAATCAGCCCCAGCATTTT. Translated: CASSPPSAGLNQPQHF.

This chain joins TRBV4-3 and TRBJ2-4; the D call may be TRBD1 or TRBD2 (5 bases each). V lost 0 bases and J lost 5, with 14 bases in between. Germline loops: CDR1 LGHNA, CDR2 YSLEER. The CDR3 sequence is 16 residues long. CDR3 sequence (DNA): TGCGCCAGCAGCCAAGAGGGTCGACAGAGGGAAAACATTCAGTACTTC. This sequence encodes CASSQEGRQRENIQYF.

The V and J genes are TRBV9 and TRBJ1-1; D remains unclear. The CDR3 length is 13 residues. Germline CDR1 is SGDLS and CDR2 is YYNGEE. V lost 0 bases, J lost 1 base, and 4 bases lay in between. In nucleotides, the CDR3 is TGTGCCAGCAGCGTAGCCCAGAACACTGAAGCTTTCTTT. The encoded protein is CASSVAQNTEAFF.

The CDR3 loop is CASSLEREQYF. The DNA of the CDR3 is TGTGCCAGCAGCTTAGAGAGGGAGCAGTACTTC. V gene TRBV7-8 combines with J gene TRBJ2-7; no firm D call. CDR3 length: 11 residues. CDR1 and CDR2 (germline): SGHVS, FQNEAQ. Trimming left V 1 base short and J 7 bases short, with 5 bases between. Based on the CDR3 plus reference TRBV7-8 and TRBJ2-7, the full variable domain is GAGVSQSPRYKVAKRGQDVALRCDPISGHVSLFWYQQALGQGPEFLTYFQNEAQLDKSGLPSDRFFAERPEGSVSTLKIQRTQQEDSAVYLCASSLEREQYFGPGTRLTVT.

V and J are TRBV6-5 and TRBJ1-5; possible D gene TRBD1, 6 bases. The CDR3 runs to 15 residues. The V gene lost 5 bases and the J gene lost 2 bases, with 13 bases spanning the gap. CDR1 MNHEY and CDR2 SVGAGI come from the germline V gene. The CDR3 spells CASSNYNRGNQPQHF. The CDR3 coding sequence is TGTGCCAGCAGTAATTATAACAGGGGCAATCAGCCCCAGCATTTT.

This clone was seen just once. The gene calls are TRBV5-6 and TRBJ2-7, with D possibly being TRBD1 (5 bases). Trimming pared 0 bases from V and 2 bases from J, leaving 9 bases between. The V gene's germline CDR1 is SGHDT and CDR2 YYEEEE. The CDR3 is made up of 14 amino acids. The DNA for the CDR3 is TGTGCCAGCAGCTTGGCCAGGGTAGCCTACGAGCAGTACTTC. This translates into CASSLARVAYEQYF.

This clone was detected once. The chain has TRBV4-2 and TRBJ2-1, with 7 bases matching TRBD1. In germline, CDR1 is LGHNA, CDR2 YNFKEQ. This CDR3 comprises 17 residues. Trimming cost V 1 base and J 4 bases; bases outside gene matches: 10. For the CDR3, the DNA is TGTGCCAGCAGCCAAGCACAGGGGTTGACCCAGTACAATGAGCAGTTCTTC. It codes for CASSQAQGLTQYNEQFF.

The chain recombines TRBV4-2 with TRBJ2-7; D possibly corresponds to TRBD1 (5 bases). The V end lost 0 bases, the J end lost 5 bases, and 20 bases lay between the germline ends. The CDR3 is made up of 17 amino acids. Per germline, CDR1 LGHNA and CDR2 YNFKEQ. The CDR3 spells CASSQEWSGRLGDEQYF. In nucleotides, the CDR3 is TGTGCCAGCAGCCAAGAGTGGTCGGGCAGGCTAGGGGACGAGCAGTACTTC.

V is TRBV5-1 and J is TRBJ1-2; TRBD1 matches 8 bases. CDR1 SGHRS and CDR2 YFSETQ come from the germline V gene. Germline trimming cut 0 bases from V and 3 bases from J; bases unmatched to any gene: 10. The CDR3 is 17 residues long. The CDR3 loop reads CASSLGGDDRGDYGYTF. CDR3 bases: TGCGCCAGCAGCTTGGGGGGAGATGACAGGGGCGACTATGGCTACACCTTC.

Turning to this clone: This sample includes further DNA sequences coding for the same CDR3. The chain has TRBV28 and TRBJ2-5, with 7 positions matching TRBD1. Germline V gives CDR1 MDHEN, CDR2 SYDVKM. This CDR3 comprises 14 residues. The V gene end was trimmed by 5 bases and the J gene end by 5 bases; junction bases not matched to a gene: 8. CDR3 protein: CASSLDRVIETQYF. The CDR3 coding sequence is TGTGCCAGCAGTCTAGACAGGGTTATCGAGACCCAGTACTTC. The entire variable domain, with the rest obtained from reference TRBV28 and TRBJ2-5, is as follows: DVKVTQSSRYLVKRTGEKVFLECVQDMDHENMFWYRQDPGLGLRLIYFSYDVKMKEKGDIPEGYSVSREKKERFSLILESASTNQTSMYLCASSLDRVIETQYFGPGTRLLVL.

The genes are TRBV12-3 or TRBV12-4 and TRBJ1-5, with unresolved D. Trimming took off 1 base at V and 6 bases at J, with 7 bases between the two ends. CDR3 size: 13 residues. The CDR3 DNA follows: TGTGCCAGCAGTTTAGATCAAGGTCAGCCCCAGCATTTT. Translation: CASSLDQGQPQHF.

This chain links TRBV6-2 or TRBV6-3 with TRBJ2-2; the match to TRBD2 covers 10 bases. The V gene end was trimmed by 2 bases and the J gene end by 1 base; junction bases not matched to a gene: 4. Per germline, CDR1 MNHEY and CDR2 SVGEGT. This CDR3 has 17 amino acids. The CDR3 loop reads CASSYPIAGGNTGELFF. The CDR3 coding sequence is TGTGCCAGCAGTTACCCCATAGCGGGGGGGAACACCGGGGAGCTGTTTTTT.

V and J are TRBV7-9 and TRBJ1-6; no definite D call. The germline V and J ends were trimmed by 3 bases and 6 bases, with 9 bases remaining between them. This CDR3 contains 14 residues. Germline assignment: CDR1 SEHNR and CDR2 FQNEAQ (reference sequence). CDR3 residues: CASSFGQLNSPLHF. The CDR3 region has the DNA TGTGCCAGCAGCTTCGGGCAGCTTAATTCACCCCTCCACTTT.

This chain connects TRBV4-3 to TRBJ1-1, with D perhaps TRBD1 (6 bases). Germline CDR1 reads LGHNA; CDR2 reads YSLEER. The CDR3 length is 15 residues. Trimming pared 1 base from V and 5 bases from J, leaving 14 bases between. The CDR3 sequence is CASSQVAGGVTEAFF. The CDR3 DNA follows: TGCGCCAGCAGCCAAGTGGCGGGGGGCGTAACTGAAGCTTTCTTT.

The rearrangement joins TRBV24-1 to TRBJ2-1; D is unresolved. The V and J ends lost 3 bases and 6 bases respectively, with 8 bases between them. The CDR3 length is 13 residues. Germline CDR1 KGHDR, CDR2 SFDVKD. CDR3 nucleotides: TGTGCCACCAGTGATCACGGACCCAATGAGCAGTTCTTC. This encodes CATSDHGPNEQFF.